This T cell receptor (beta chain) appears in the sequencing data of a study of identical twins. TCRdb fed the 5' RACE reads into MiXCR, producing one record per CDR3 protein. Here the sample spans 1.5 million or so distinct CDR3 sequences, under 35% being singletons. The clonotype comes from a newborn girl in good health. The sequencing input was cord blood.

In nucleotides, the CDR3 is TGTGCCAGCAGTTTAGACCCTGGGCAGCCCTCCTACGAGCAGTACTTC. This encodes CASSLDPGQPSYEQYF. The J gene is TRBJ2-7, the V gene TRBV28; D gene unclear. CDR3 length equals 16 residues. Trimming cost V 2 bases and J 0 bases, with 14 bases left between them. CDR1 is MDHEN, CDR2 SYDVKM, per germline. The variable domain in full, with the rest retrieved from reference TRBV28 and TRBJ2-7, is DVKVTQSSRYLVKRTGEKVFLECVQDMDHENMFWYRQDPGLGLRLIYFSYDVKMKEKGDIPEGYSVSREKKERFSLILESASTNQTSMYLCASSLDPGQPSYEQYFGPGTRLTVT.